Reported below is one T cell receptor (beta chain). This CDR3 has 11 residues. Trimming took 5 bases from V and 11 from J, leaving 11 bases between them. Germline CDR1 PRHDT, CDR2 FYEKMQ (reference sequence). The data are from a study of CD8 T cells in Susac syndrome. TEMRA cells were FACS-enriched, and CD8+ and CD4+ T cells were isolated negatively. The RNA, 0.5 to 1 ug, was put through reverse transcription using random hexamers. TCRdb reprocessed the immunoSEQ multiplex PCR reads with MiXCR, giving one entry per CDR3 protein. The table shows roughly 150,000 distinct CDR3 sequences, with roughly 95% occurring only once.

The TCR comes from a human donor with multiple sclerosis. The chain has TRBV13 and TRBJ2-3; D gene uncertain. The sequencing input was CD8+ T cells from PBMCs. CDR3 DNA: TGTGCCAGCAGCACCAGTGGGGAGCAGTATTTT. It specifies CASSTSGEQYF.